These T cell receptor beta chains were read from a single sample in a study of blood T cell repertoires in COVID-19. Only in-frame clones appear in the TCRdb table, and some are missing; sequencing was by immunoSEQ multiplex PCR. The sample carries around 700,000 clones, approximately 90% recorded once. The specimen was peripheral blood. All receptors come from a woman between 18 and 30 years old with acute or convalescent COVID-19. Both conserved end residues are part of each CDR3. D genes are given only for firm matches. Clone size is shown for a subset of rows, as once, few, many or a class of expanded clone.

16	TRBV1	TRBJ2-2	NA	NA	CTSSQEPSGVVGELFF	TGCACCAGCAGCCAAGAACCCAGCGGGGTAGTCGGGGAGCTGTTTTTT
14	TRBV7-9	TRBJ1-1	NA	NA	CASSPLRGAGEAFF	TGTGCCAGCAGCCCCTTGCGGGGCGCAGGTGAAGCTTTCTTT
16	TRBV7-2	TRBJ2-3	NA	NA	CASSQRNGGGTDTQYF	TGTGCCAGCAGCCAACGAAACGGGGGTGGCACAGATACGCAGTATTTT
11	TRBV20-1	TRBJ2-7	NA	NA	CSAPRGNEQYF	TGCAGTGCTCCCCGGGGAAACGAGCAGTACTTC
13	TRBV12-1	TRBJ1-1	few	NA	CAIEGRDYTEAFF	TGTGCTATAGAGGGGCGGGATTACACTGAAGCTTTCTTT
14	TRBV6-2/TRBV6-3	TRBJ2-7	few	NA	CASSYSGSVYEQYF	TGTGCCAGCAGTTACTCGGGGAGTGTCTACGAGCAGTACTTC
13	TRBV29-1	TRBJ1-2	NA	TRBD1	CSVPGQGSYGYTF	TGCAGCGTTCCAGGACAGGGCAGCTATGGCTACACCTTC
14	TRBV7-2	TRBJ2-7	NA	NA	CASSLPGIMYEQYF	TGTGCCAGCAGCTTGCCCGGGATAATGTACGAGCAGTACTTC
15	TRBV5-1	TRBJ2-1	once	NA	CASSLGGGSGNEQFF	TGCGCCAGCAGCTTGGGGGGCGGAAGCGGGAATGAGCAGTTCTTC
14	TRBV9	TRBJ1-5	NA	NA	CASSETGDNQPQHF	TGTGCCAGCAGCGAGACAGGCGACAATCAGCCCCAGCATTTT
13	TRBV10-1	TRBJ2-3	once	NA	CASRGSGHHTQYF	TGCGCCAGCAGGGGGAGTGGTCACCATACGCAGTATTTT
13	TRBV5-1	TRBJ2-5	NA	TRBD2	CASSAGLRETQYF	TGCGCCAGCAGCGCGGGACTAAGAGAGACCCAGTACTTC
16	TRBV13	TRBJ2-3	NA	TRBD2	CASSTPLAGTTDTQYF	TGTGCCAGCAGCACACCACTAGCGGGGACAACAGATACGCAGTATTTT
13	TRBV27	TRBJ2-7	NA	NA	CASSSGLRYEQYF	TGTGCCAGCAGTTCGGGACTGCGTTACGAGCAGTACTTC
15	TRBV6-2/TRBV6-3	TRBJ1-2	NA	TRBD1	CASSDPRTGNYGYTF	TGTGCCAGCAGCGACCCGCGGACAGGCAACTATGGCTACACCTTC
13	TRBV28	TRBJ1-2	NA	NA	CASSPPGGEGYTF	TGTGCCAGCAGTCCCCCTGGCGGCGAAGGCTACACCTTC
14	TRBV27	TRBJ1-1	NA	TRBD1	CASSPGDRNTEAFF	TGTGCCAGCAGTCCAGGGGACAGGAACACTGAAGCTTTCTTT
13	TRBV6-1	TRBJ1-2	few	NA	CASSERVVLSYTF	TGTGCCAGCAGTGAAAGAGTGGTCTTATCCTACACCTTC
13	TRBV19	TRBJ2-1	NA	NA	CASSTGTPNEQFF	TGTGCCAGTAGTACCGGGACTCCCAATGAGCAGTTCTTC
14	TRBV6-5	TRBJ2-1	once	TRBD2	CASQGLATYNEQFF	TGTGCCAGTCAGGGACTAGCGACTTACAATGAGCAGTTCTTC
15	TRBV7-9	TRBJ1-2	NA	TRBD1	CASSSRDREVDGYTF	TGTGCCAGCAGCTCCAGGGACAGGGAAGTTGATGGCTACACCTTC
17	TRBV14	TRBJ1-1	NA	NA	CASSQDLARSMNTEAFF	TGTGCCAGCAGCCAAGATCTTGCCCGGAGCATGAACACTGAAGCTTTCTTT
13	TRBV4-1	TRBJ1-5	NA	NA	CASSQGGSQPQHF	TGCGCCAGCAGCCAGGGGGGGAGTCAGCCCCAGCATTTT
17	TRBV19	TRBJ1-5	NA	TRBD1	CASTSPPGQASNQPQHF	TGTGCCAGTACCTCCCCCCCCGGACAGGCTAGCAATCAGCCCCAGCATTTT
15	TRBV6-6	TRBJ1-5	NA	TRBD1	CASSYAQGDVQPQHF	TGTGCCAGCAGTTACGCACAGGGGGACGTTCAGCCCCAGCATTTT
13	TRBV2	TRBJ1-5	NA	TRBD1	CASTTGQYQPQHF	TGTGCCAGCACCACGGGACAGTACCAGCCCCAGCATTTT
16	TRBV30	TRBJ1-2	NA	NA	CAWRSEARSLLYGYTF	TGTGCCTGGAGGTCTGAGGCAAGGTCCCTTCTCTATGGCTACACCTTC
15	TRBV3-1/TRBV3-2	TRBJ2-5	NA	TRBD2	CASSQTAGTQETQYF	TGTGCCAGCAGTCAAACAGCGGGGACGCAAGAGACCCAGTACTTC
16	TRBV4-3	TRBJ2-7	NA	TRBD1	CASSRQGWGQATEQYF	TGCGCCAGCAGCCGTCAAGGTTGGGGACAGGCTACCGAGCAGTACTTC
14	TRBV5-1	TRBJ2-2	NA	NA	CASSLEWGAGELFF	TGCGCCAGCAGCTTGGAGTGGGGGGCCGGGGAGCTGTTTTTT
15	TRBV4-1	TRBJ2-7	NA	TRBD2	CASSQVTSGGYEQYF	TGCGCCAGCAGCCAAGTAACTAGCGGAGGCTACGAGCAGTACTTC
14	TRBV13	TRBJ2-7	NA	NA	CASSPKPDSSEQYF	TGTGCCAGCAGCCCAAAGCCCGACAGCTCCGAGCAGTACTTC
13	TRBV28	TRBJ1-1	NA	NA	CASRSGEGTEAFF	TGTGCCAGCAGGAGCGGGGAAGGGACTGAAGCTTTCTTT
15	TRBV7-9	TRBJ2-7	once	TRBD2	CASSSRGTSNHEQYF	TGTGCCAGCAGCTCAAGGGGGACTAGTAACCACGAGCAGTACTTC
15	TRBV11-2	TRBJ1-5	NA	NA	CASSFGGKGNQPQHF	TGTGCCAGCAGCTTTGGGGGGAAGGGGAATCAGCCCCAGCATTTT
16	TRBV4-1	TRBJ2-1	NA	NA	CASSQDWSGSYNEQFF	TGCGCCAGCAGCCAAGATTGGAGCGGGTCATACAATGAGCAGTTCTTC
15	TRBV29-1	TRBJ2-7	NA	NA	CSVEYGTRGGYEQYF	TGCAGCGTTGAATATGGGACCCGAGGGGGCTACGAGCAGTACTTC
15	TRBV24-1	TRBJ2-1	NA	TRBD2	CATSKGGGSYNEQFF	TGTGCCACCAGCAAAGGCGGGGGGTCCTACAATGAGCAGTTCTTC
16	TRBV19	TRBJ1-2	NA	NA	CASSIDQAAPFYGYTF	TGTGCCAGTAGTATAGATCAAGCTGCACCTTTCTATGGCTACACCTTC
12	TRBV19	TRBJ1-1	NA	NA	CASTNRGQEAFF	TGTGCCAGTACCAATCGCGGACAGGAAGCTTTCTTT
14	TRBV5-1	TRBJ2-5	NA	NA	CASRSTSGQETQYF	TGCGCCAGCAGGTCAACGAGTGGCCAAGAGACCCAGTACTTC
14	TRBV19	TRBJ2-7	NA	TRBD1	CASRWTGLPYEQYF	TGTGCCAGTAGGTGGACAGGGTTACCCTACGAGCAGTACTTC
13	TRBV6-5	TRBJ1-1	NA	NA	CASSVRGNTEAFF	TGTGCCAGCAGCGTCCGAGGGAACACTGAAGCTTTCTTT
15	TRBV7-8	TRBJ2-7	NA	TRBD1	CASSYRQGARYEQYF	TGTGCCAGCAGCTACCGACAGGGGGCCAGGTACGAGCAGTACTTC
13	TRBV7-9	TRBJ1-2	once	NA	CASSFDTNYGYTF	TGTGCCAGCAGCTTCGACACTAACTATGGCTACACCTTC
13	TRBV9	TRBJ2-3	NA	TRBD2	CASSRLATDTQYF	TGTGCCAGCAGCCGACTAGCGACAGATACGCAGTATTTT
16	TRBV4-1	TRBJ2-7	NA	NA	CASSQALQTSSYEQYF	TGCGCCAGCAGCCAAGCACTGCAGACTAGCTCCTACGAGCAGTACTTC
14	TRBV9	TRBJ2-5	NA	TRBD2	CASSHGGAGETQYF	TGTGCCAGCAGCCACGGGGGGGCCGGAGAGACCCAGTACTTC
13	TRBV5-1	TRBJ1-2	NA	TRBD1	CASSSGQYYGYTF	TGCGCCAGCAGCTCGGGACAGTACTATGGCTACACCTTC
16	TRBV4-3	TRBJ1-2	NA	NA	CASSQDLGGRVGGYTF	TGCGCCAGCAGCCAAGATCTAGGTGGCAGGGTAGGTGGCTACACCTTC
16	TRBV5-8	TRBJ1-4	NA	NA	CASSLIINPTNEKLFF	TGTGCCAGCAGCTTGATTATAAATCCAACTAATGAAAAACTGTTTTTT
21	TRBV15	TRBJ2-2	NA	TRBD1	CATSRDLGTGGHYANTGELFF	TGTGCCACCAGCAGAGATCTTGGGACAGGGGGCCATTATGCGAACACCGGGGAGCTGTTTTTT
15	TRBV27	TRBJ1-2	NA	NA	CASSLEWGDDYGYTF	TGTGCCAGCAGTTTAGAGTGGGGGGATGACTATGGCTACACCTTC
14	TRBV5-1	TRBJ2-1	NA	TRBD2	CASSQGLAGGRQFF	TGCGCCAGCAGCCAGGGACTAGCGGGGGGGCGGCAGTTCTTC
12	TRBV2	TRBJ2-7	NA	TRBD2	CASSTSRVEQYF	TGTGCCAGTTCGACTAGCCGGGTCGAGCAGTACTTC